Below, 10 T cell receptor beta chains from the same sample are listed, as sequenced in a study of shared clonotypes between healthy human individuals. Clones were sequenced by immunoSEQ multiplex PCR, and TCRdb holds only the in-frame ones, with some missing. The sample lists approximately 1,000,000 clones; around three quarters were seen once. The sequencing sample was made of memory CD4+ T cells from PBMCs. Subset: CD45RA-negative fraction. The origin of the receptors is a man aged 18-30 years in good health. Some clones in this sample may be carry-over from other donors' samples.

J is TRBJ1-6 and V is TRBV2, with TRBD1 identical over 7 bases. CDR1 and CDR2 (germline): SNHLY, FYNNEI. Trimming took 6 bases from V and 0 from J; bases not matched to a gene: 2. This CDR3 spans 15 amino acids. The CDR3 region is CASRQGSSYNSPLHF. DNA for the CDR3: TGTGCCAGCAGACAGGGGAGCTCCTATAATTCACCCCTCCACTTT.

This chain joins TRBV28 and TRBJ2-3; D ambiguous. V was cut by 2 bases and J by 0 bases, with 6 bases left in between. Germline CDR1 reads MDHEN; CDR2 reads SYDVKM. The length of the CDR3 is 14 residues. The CDR3 DNA sequence: TGTGCCAGCAGTTTACTGGGGAGCACAGATACGCAGTATTTT. Protein: CASSLLGSTDTQYF.

The V gene is TRBV2, the J gene TRBJ1-5; D is unclear. The CDR3 is 14 amino acids. Between the trimmed V and J ends, which lost 5 bases and 5 bases, there was a span of 13 bases. CDR1 and CDR2 (germline): SNHLY, FYNNEI. CDR3 in DNA: TGTGCCAGCAGTCCTGATCTGGCTCATCAGCCCCAGCATTTT. Protein product: CASSPDLAHQPQHF. Using reference TRBV2 and TRBJ1-5 for the parts outside the CDR3, the full variable domain is EPEVTQTPSHQVTQMGQEVILRCVPISNHLYFYWYRQILGQKVEFLVSFYNNEISEKSEIFDDQFSVERPDGSNFTLKIRSTKLEDSAMYFCASSPDLAHQPQHFGDGTRLSIL.

This chain joins TRBV7-2 and TRBJ2-7; 11 bases fit TRBD2. The junction had 5 bases not matched to a gene; V was cut back by 5 bases and J by 2 bases. CDR1 is SGHTA, CDR2 FQGNSA, per germline. This CDR3 is 15 amino acids long. DNA of the CDR3: TGTGCCAGCAGCCCCGGGACTAGCGGCCCCTACGAGCAGTACTTC. As protein: CASSPGTSGPYEQYF. The complete variable domain, with remaining parts taken from reference TRBV7-2 and TRBJ2-7, reads GAGVSQSPSNKVTEKGKDVELRCDPISGHTALYWYRQSLGQGLEFLIYFQGNSAPDKSGLPSDRFSAERTGGSVSTLTIQRTQQEDSAVYLCASSPGTSGPYEQYFGPGTRLTVT.

The rearrangement links TRBV20-1 to TRBJ1-2; no clear D gene. CDR1 and CDR2 from the germline V gene are DFQATT and SNEGSKA (reference sequence). V lost 6 bases, J lost 4 bases, and 6 bases lay in between. This CDR3 has 10 residues. The CDR3 is CSAETYGYTF. The DNA of the CDR3 is TGCAGTGCCGAGACCTATGGCTACACCTTC.

The V call is TRBV14, the J call TRBJ2-7; a weak D match, TRBD2 (6 bases). The CDR3 extends over 14 amino acids. Trimming pared 4 bases from V and 5 bases from J, leaving 15 bases between. Germline assignment: CDR1 SGHDN and CDR2 FVKESK. CDR3 in amino acids: CASSRRDFYHEQYF. CDR3 nucleotides: TGTGCCAGCAGCCGCCGGGACTTTTACCACGAGCAGTACTTC.

This chain links TRBV27 with TRBJ1-2, with 7 positions matching TRBD1. Per the germline V gene, CDR1 is MNHEY and CDR2 is SMNVEV (reference sequence). The CDR3 length is 15 residues. J gave up 4 bases and V 4 bases, and 9 bases lay outside the gene matches. The CDR3 sequence is CASSSPDRPGYGYTF. The CDR3 bases are TGTGCCAGCAGTTCGCCGGACAGGCCGGGCTATGGCTACACCTTC.

Written as DNA, the CDR3 is TGTGCCAGCAGCTTCGGCGGCACGCTTCCTTATAGCAATCAGCCCCAGCATTTT. Translation: CASSFGGTLPYSNQPQHF. The genes are TRBV11-3 and TRBJ1-5; D remains ambiguous. V shed 3 bases and J shed 0 bases, with 18 bases lying between them. The CDR3 is 18 residues long. Germline loops: CDR1 SGHNT, CDR2 YENEEA.

This clone was observed a few times. J is TRBJ2-1 and V is TRBV6-5; the D is unclear. The CDR3 is 14 residues long. The germline V gene encodes CDR1 MNHEY and CDR2 SVGAGI. Trimming pared 8 bases from V and 1 base from J, leaving 12 bases between. Here the CDR3 reads CASRESWSYNEQFF. For the CDR3, the DNA is TGTGCCAGCCGCGAGTCCTGGTCCTACAATGAGCAGTTCTTC.

This clone was detected only a few times. This chain joins TRBV28 and TRBJ1-5; D uncertain. Germline V gene lookup returns CDR1 MDHEN and CDR2 SYDVKM. V was trimmed by 3 bases and J by 7 bases, leaving 13 bases between them. The CDR3 consists of 14 residues. The DNA for the CDR3 is TGTGCCAGCAGTTTCGAACAGAGATGGCAGCCCCAGCATTTT. Its translation: CASSFEQRWQPQHF.